The present entry profiles one T cell receptor (beta chain) with its context. Per the authors' pipeline: Amplified reference gene primers provided the basis for estimating nucleated cell counts. Sequencing used immunoSEQ multiplex PCR; TCRdb keeps in-frame clones, though not all of them. That table furnishes V, J and clone size, whereas the DNA furnished D and trimming. The sample lists a few hundred thousand clones, roughly 84% occurring once. Followed longitudinally, the Seattle patients had been enrolled during active infection. The data belong to a study of blood T cell repertoires in COVID-19. Overall study context: Sites across the United States, Italy and Spain contributed samples from acute and convalescent COVID-19. The analysed material was cDNA or gDNA that came from T cells, B-cell-depleted T cells, or PBMCs.

The germline V gene has CDR1 SEHNR and CDR2 FQNEAQ (reference sequence). With 8 bases clipped from V and 1 base from J, the junction kept 7 bases outside the gene matches. The CDR3 spans 15 residues. This receptor was identified in a woman older than 75 with COVID-19, enrolled during active disease. V and J are TRBV7-9 and TRBJ2-2; 7 bases are a match to TRBD1. Sample: peripheral blood. This chain's CDR3 is CASVQGERNTGELFF. The CDR3 DNA sequence: TGTGCCAGCGTCCAGGGGGAAAGGAACACCGGGGAGCTGTTTTTT.